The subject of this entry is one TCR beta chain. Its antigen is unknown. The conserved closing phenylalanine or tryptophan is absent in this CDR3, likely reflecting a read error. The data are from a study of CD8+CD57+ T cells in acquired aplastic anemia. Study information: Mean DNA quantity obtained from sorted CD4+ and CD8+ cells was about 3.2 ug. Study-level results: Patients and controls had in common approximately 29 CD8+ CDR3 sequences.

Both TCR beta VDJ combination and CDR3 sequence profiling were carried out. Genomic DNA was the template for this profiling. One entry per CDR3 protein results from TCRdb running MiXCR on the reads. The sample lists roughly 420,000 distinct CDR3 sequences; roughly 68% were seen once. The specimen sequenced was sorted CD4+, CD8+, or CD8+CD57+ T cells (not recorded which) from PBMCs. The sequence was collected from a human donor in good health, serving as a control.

As DNA, the CDR3 is TGTGCCAGCTCGTCCCAGGGTCTTCGGTTCGGAAACACCATATATTAT. Its translation: CASSSQGLRFGNTIYY. This chain uses TRBV18 with TRBJ1-3; D possibly corresponds to TRBD1 (5 bases). The CDR3 loop spans 16 amino acids. Germline values: CDR1 KGHSH, CDR2 LQKENI. V gave up 6 bases and J gave up 4 bases, with 19 bases separating them.